This TCR beta chain was recovered during a study of T-cell reconstitution after alpha-beta-depleted transplantation in children. CDR1 is MGHDK and CDR2 is SYGVNS in the germline V gene. The CDR3 is 13 residues long. The ends were cut back, 1 base at V and 12 bases at J, with 16 bases in the middle. Preparation of the TCRbeta library was carried out with unique molecular identifiers. TCRdb re-called the PCR reads through MiXCR, storing one row per CDR3 protein. Among around 600,000 distinct CDR3 sequences listed, about 10% were seen once. The TCR originated in a human donor who donated a stem cell graft to a child with acute myeloid leukemia. This rearrangement joins TRBV25-1 to TRBJ2-7; D is perhaps TRBD1 or TRBD2 (5 bases each). This specimen consisted of PBMCs from the stem cell graft donor, obtained from the stem cell graft. For the CDR3, the DNA is TGTGCCAGCAGTGAATCCCTAGACAGAGGGACGTACTTC. As protein: CASSESLDRGTYF.